Below, 27 T cell receptor beta chains from the same sample are listed, as sequenced in a study of blood T cell repertoires in COVID-19. TCRdb's table, derived via immunoSEQ multiplex PCR, lists solely in-frame clones and lacks some. The sample holds 60,000 to 85,000 clones, around nine tenths seen once. The sequenced sample consisted of peripheral blood. The source is a woman of 80 years or more with active or convalescent COVID-19.

This rearrangement joins TRBV19 to TRBJ1-4, with 11 bases identical to TRBD1. Unmatched junction bases numbered 4, after V lost 6 bases and J lost 7 bases. The CDR3 extends over 14 amino acids. Germline-derived CDR1 and CDR2 are LNHDA and SQIVND (reference sequence). As DNA, the CDR3 is TGTGCCAGTAGCCCGGGGACAGGGGGTGAAAAACTGTTTTTT. Translated: CASSPGTGGEKLFF.

The chain recombines TRBV10-3 with TRBJ1-1; weak D call: TRBD1 (5 bases). Germline V gene sequence: CDR1 ENHRY, CDR2 SYGVKD. CDR3 length equals 12 residues. V gave up 8 bases and J gave up 5 bases, with 12 bases separating them. This chain's CDR3 is CAIGGDATEAFF. The CDR3 DNA follows: TGTGCCATCGGGGGGGATGCAACTGAAGCTTTCTTT.

The CDR3 spells CASSLTSGGYHEQFF. The DNA of the CDR3 is TGTGCCAGCAGCTTGACTAGCGGGGGATACCATGAGCAGTTCTTC. This chain joins TRBV5-4 and TRBJ2-1, with TRBD2 identical over 11 bases. CDR1 and CDR2 from the germline V gene are SGHNT and YYREEE (reference sequence). This CDR3 region has 15 residues. Trimming took 1 base from V and 8 from J; bases not matched to a gene: 5.

This clone appeared a few times. The chain couples TRBV4-1 to TRBJ1-1; D gene ambiguous. CDR3 length: 18 residues. Trimming pared 0 bases from V and 0 bases from J, leaving 17 bases between. Germline CDR1 MGHRA, CDR2 YSYEKL. The CDR3 loop is CASSQEVFSRSMNTEAFF. CDR3 in DNA: TGCGCCAGCAGCCAAGAGGTGTTTTCCAGGTCTATGAACACTGAAGCTTTCTTT.

This chain joins TRBV5-4 and TRBJ1-4; maybe TRBD1 (6 bases). The CDR3 totals 14 residues. Germline V gene data show CDR1 as SGHNT and CDR2 as YYREEE (reference sequence). V lost 4 bases, J lost 6 bases, and 13 bases lay in between. CDR3 sequence: CASSPRGGDEKLFF. The CDR3 nucleotides read TGTGCCAGCAGCCCCAGGGGTGGCGATGAAAAACTGTTTTTT.

V usage is TRBV27 and J usage is TRBJ2-7; 7 bases are a match to TRBD1. Germline assignment: CDR1 MNHEY and CDR2 SMNVEV (reference sequence). Trimming at V came to 4 bases and at J to 5 bases, leaving 11 bases not matched to a gene. The CDR3 is 15 amino acids. Here the CDR3 DNA reads TGTGCCAGCAGTTCGCCCGGCAAGGGGGCGAACGAGCAGTACTTC. Amino acids: CASSSPGKGANEQYF.

This chain connects TRBV6-5 to TRBJ1-3, with TRBD1 as a possible D gene (5 bases). The CDR3 totals 15 residues. Trimming removed 2 bases from V and 3 bases from J, with 11 bases in between. From germline, CDR1 is MNHEY and CDR2 SVGAGI. The CDR3 bases are TGTGCCAGCAGTTACGGGTCGGGGGGTGGAAACACCATATATTTT. It specifies CASSYGSGGGNTIYF.

The chain is built from TRBV10-3 and TRBJ2-7, with D uncertain. V was trimmed by 2 bases and J by 1 base, leaving 6 bases between them. CDR1 is ENHRY and CDR2 is SYGVKD in the germline V gene. The CDR3 runs to 13 residues. CDR3 sequence reads: CAISEPLSYEQYF. The CDR3 DNA sequence: TGTGCCATCAGTGAGCCGCTATCCTACGAGCAGTACTTC.

Only a few counts were recorded for this clone. The chain carries TRBV5-1 and TRBJ2-5; D uncertain. The CDR3 runs 13 residues. V was trimmed by 4 bases and J by 4 bases, leaving 11 bases between them. Germline values: CDR1 SGHRS, CDR2 YFSETQ. CDR3 coding DNA: TGCGCCAGCAGCCGGGTCGAGCCAGAGACCCAGTACTTC. This encodes CASSRVEPETQYF.

This clone showed up just a few times. This chain's CDR3 is CASSYYGTPQSGGYTF. CDR3 sequence (DNA): TGTGCCAGCAGTTACTACGGGACACCTCAGAGTGGCGGCTACACCTTC. The chain links TRBV2 to TRBJ1-2; D is possibly TRBD1 (6 bases). CDR3 size: 16 residues. Germline assignment: CDR1 SNHLY and CDR2 FYNNEI. Trimming pared 5 bases from V and 8 bases from J, leaving 24 bases between.

The V gene is TRBV3-1 (or the pseudogene TRBV3-2), the J gene TRBJ1-1; D uncertain. The germline V and J ends were trimmed by 6 bases and 1 base, with 12 bases remaining between them. The V gene's germline CDR1 is LGHDT and CDR2 YNNKEL (reference sequence). The CDR3 is made up of 14 amino acids. In nucleotides, the CDR3 is TGTGCCAGCAGGCCCCTCGGGGAGAACACTGAAGCTTTCTTT. It encodes CASRPLGENTEAFF.

Only one count was recorded for this clone. The chain has TRBV11-3 and TRBJ2-7; D is perhaps TRBD2 (7 bases). V gave up 7 bases and J gave up 9 bases, with 22 bases separating them. Germline V gives CDR1 SGHNT, CDR2 YENEEA. The CDR3 covers 14 residues. The CDR3 coding sequence is TGTGCCAGCACCCTAGGGGGGGTGAAAAGGTTGCAGTACTTC. Translating gives CASTLGGVKRLQYF.

The rearrangement uses TRBV12-3 or TRBV12-4 and TRBJ2-5; D gene uncertain. The CDR3 has 11 amino acids. V gave up 5 bases and J gave up 10 bases, with 11 bases separating them. The DNA for the CDR3 is TGTGCCAGCAGTCGCGACACGTTCCAGTACTTC. Translation: CASSRDTFQYF.

The chain has TRBV10-1 and TRBJ2-6; D gene unclear. The V and J ends lost 4 bases and 4 bases respectively, with 11 bases between them. CDR1 is WNHNN and CDR2 is SYGVQD in the germline V gene (reference sequence). This CDR3 is built from 15 residues. For the CDR3, the DNA is TGCGCCAGCAGTGCCCCAGTATCCGGGGCCAACGTCCTGACTTTC. Encoded protein: CASSAPVSGANVLTF.

A few counts support this clone. Other DNA sequences from this sample encode an identical CDR3 as well. The chain employs TRBV9 and TRBJ2-7; a possible D gene is TRBD2 (6 bases). V was trimmed by 0 bases and J by 1 base, leaving 11 bases between them. Per the germline V gene, CDR1 is SGDLS and CDR2 is YYNGEE. The CDR3 is 15 amino acids. CDR3 loop: CASSVAGTESYEQYF. DNA of the CDR3: TGTGCCAGCAGCGTAGCTGGGACTGAATCCTACGAGCAGTACTTC.

The V and J genes are TRBV4-3 and TRBJ2-5; TRBD2 is a possible D gene (5 bases). CDR1 is LGHNA and CDR2 is YSLEER in the germline V gene. V lost 2 bases to trimming and J lost 0 bases, with 16 bases between them. The CDR3 is 17 residues long. The CDR3 DNA is TGCGCCAGCAGCCAACTTTCGGCTAGCCCTAACCAAGAGACCCAGTACTTC. It is translated as CASSQLSASPNQETQYF.

The V call is TRBV19, the J call TRBJ2-3; no firm D call. Trimming removed 7 bases from V and 5 bases from J, with 4 bases in between. The CDR3 runs 10 residues. Germline CDR1 is LNHDA and CDR2 is SQIVND (reference sequence). CDR3 sequence (DNA): TGTGCCAGTACAGGAGATACGCAGTATTTT. Translated, it gives CASTGDTQYF.

This chain links TRBV5-3 with TRBJ2-1; 10 positions match TRBD2. TRBV5-3 is identified as an open reading frame with a role that is uncertain. CDR3 size: 17 residues. The V and J ends lost 0 bases and 2 bases, in that order; junction bases with no gene match: 5. CDR3 in DNA: TGTGCCAGAAGCTTGGTAAGCGGGAGGGCGCCCTACAATGAGCAGTTCTTC. Protein sequence: CARSLVSGRAPYNEQFF.

The rearrangement uses TRBV2 and TRBJ2-7; no firm D call. The CDR3 has 12 amino acids. The germline CDR1 and CDR2 sequences are SNHLY and FYNNEI. V lost 6 bases, J lost 6 bases, and 12 bases lay in between. In DNA, the CDR3 is TGTGCCAGCAGCCTCCACCCGGGCGAGCAGTACTTC. It is translated as CASSLHPGEQYF. The full variable domain, rest sourced from reference TRBV2 and TRBJ2-7, is EPEVTQTPSHQVTQMGQEVILRCVPISNHLYFYWYRQILGQKVEFLVSFYNNEISEKSEIFDDQFSVERPDGSNFTLKIRSTKLEDSAMYFCASSLHPGEQYFGPGTRLTVT.

The V call is TRBV18, the J call TRBJ2-4; TRBD2 might be the D (5 bases). The germline gives CDR1 KGHSH, CDR2 LQKENI. Trimming pared 0 bases from V and 0 bases from J, leaving 9 bases between. The CDR3 consists of 16 residues. CDR3 bases: TGTGCCAGCTCACCACCGGACTCCCTAGCCAAAAACATTCAGTACTTC. Its translation is CASSPPDSLAKNIQYF.

The CDR3 nucleotides are TGTGCCATCAGCGCATATGGACAGGGCCTCTACAATGAGCAGTTCTTC. The encoded protein is CAISAYGQGLYNEQFF. The chain carries TRBV10-3 and TRBJ2-1; 8 positions match TRBD1. The V gene end was trimmed by 6 bases and the J gene end by 3 bases; junction bases not matched to a gene: 10. The CDR3 is made up of 16 amino acids. Germline V gives CDR1 ENHRY, CDR2 SYGVKD.

The chain recombines TRBV30 with TRBJ2-1; 8 nucleotides align to TRBD2. The germline gives CDR1 GTSNPN, CDR2 SVGIG (reference sequence). J gave up 4 bases and V 3 bases, and 8 bases lay outside the gene matches. The CDR3 has 15 residues. CDR3: CAWSAGTRRYNEQFF. For the CDR3, the DNA is TGTGCCTGGAGCGCCGGGACTAGAAGGTACAATGAGCAGTTCTTC.

The genes are TRBV5-1 and TRBJ2-7; D may be TRBD1 (6 bases). The germline V gene encodes CDR1 SGHRS and CDR2 YFSETQ. CDR3 length: 16 amino acids. Trimming pared 4 bases from V and 0 bases from J, leaving 17 bases between. This CDR3 reads CASSPLIGQSSYEQYF. The CDR3 bases are TGCGCCAGCAGCCCGCTTATAGGACAGAGCTCCTACGAGCAGTACTTC.

This chain links TRBV3-1 (or the pseudogene TRBV3-2) with TRBJ2-2, with 8 nucleotides matching TRBD1. Germline V lookup: CDR1 LGHDT, CDR2 YNNKEL (reference sequence). The CDR3 consists of 17 residues. Trimming at V came to 8 bases and at J to 3 bases, leaving 14 bases not matched to a gene. CDR3 coding DNA: TGTGCCAGCGCCCAGCCTCTGACAGGGGCACACACCGGGGAGCTGTTTTTT. Translation gives CASAQPLTGAHTGELFF.

This sequence joins TRBV6-2 or TRBV6-3 and TRBJ2-5; a possible D gene is TRBD1 (6 bases). In germline, CDR1 is MNHEY, CDR2 SVGEGT. The CDR3 sequence is 13 residues long. The V end lost 2 bases, the J end lost 4 bases, and 8 bases lay between the germline ends. This CDR3 is CASSYRGRETQYF. The DNA for the CDR3 is TGTGCCAGCAGTTACAGGGGGAGAGAGACCCAGTACTTC.

This chain connects TRBV30 to TRBJ2-7; 8 bases match TRBD2. The CDR3 has 17 residues. V shed 1 base, J shed 1 base, and the junction held 12 bases outside the gene matches. CDR1 and CDR2 (germline): GTSNPN, SVGIG (reference sequence). The CDR3 region has the DNA TGTGCCTGGAGTGCCTGGCTGAGCGGGAGATTTTCCTACGAGCAGTACTTC. Amino acid sequence: CAWSAWLSGRFSYEQYF.

The rearrangement joins TRBV6-5 to TRBJ1-1, with TRBD1 matching 7 bases. Germline values: CDR1 MNHEY, CDR2 SVGAGI. The CDR3 totals 14 residues. Germline trimming cut 4 bases from V and 2 bases from J; bases unmatched to any gene: 4. The CDR3 is CASSLRQGNTEAFF. CDR3 nucleotide sequence: TGTGCCAGCAGTTTACGACAGGGCAACACTGAAGCTTTCTTT.